The source of this T cell receptor (beta chain) is a study of T cells in Graves' hyperthyroidism and ophthalmopathy. This clonotype occurred many times. Template material for amplifying TCR beta CDR3 regions consisted of RNA transcripts. The HTBI primer set was used in a first-round RT-PCR of the TCR CDR3. TCRdb called the multiplex PCR reads again in MiXCR, with one record for every CDR3 protein. The sample records a few hundred thousand distinct CDR3 sequences, less than 25% being singletons. CDR1 and CDR2 (germline): MDHEN, SYDVKM. The CDR3 consists of 13 residues. The V gene lost 3 bases and the J gene lost 5 bases, with 11 bases spanning the gap. The study based diagnoses on clinical symptoms, serum thyroxine and TRAb, thyroid ultrasound and orbital computed tomography.

The chain employs TRBV28 and TRBJ2-7, with no clear D. This receptor was taken from a man between 18 and 29 years old with Graves' hyperthyroidism. Input material: blood. As DNA, the CDR3 is TGTGCCAGCAGTTTCGGTGAATTGGACGAGCAGTACTTC. It translates to CASSFGELDEQYF.